This T cell receptor beta chain was captured by sequencing in a study of Ad26.COV2.S vaccination and SARS-CoV-2 variants. Germline CDR1 reads SGHTA; CDR2 reads FQGNSA. V was shortened by 2 bases and J by 5 bases, with 6 bases between the two germline ends. The CDR3 consists of 13 residues. Details on this clone: Its antigen is not known.

Documented treatment: around 19 received Ad26.COV2.S at low or high dose, single or two shots; roughly five received placebo; per-sample allocation not given. Each sample was drawn 63 days after the first injection (of vaccine or placebo). The donor was a Boston adult aged 18-55 years. Repertoires were generated with immunoSEQ multiplex PCR, while TCRdb's copy carries only in-frame clones and drops some. The sample lists around 450,000 clones, around nine tenths seen once, with roughly 4% in the top ten. Study-wide points: Placebo recipients trailed vaccine recipients in spike-specific TCR breadth.

This clonotype was obtained from a person between 18 and 59 years old who received the Ad26.COV2.S COVID-19 vaccine or a placebo. The chain uses TRBV7-2 and TRBJ2-2; no definite D call. The source was peripheral blood, collected in a trial of Ad26.COV2.S vaccine versus placebo. CDR3 amino acids: CASSLTATGELFF. The CDR3 nucleotides read TGTGCCAGCAGCTTAACTGCTACCGGGGAGCTGTTTTTT.